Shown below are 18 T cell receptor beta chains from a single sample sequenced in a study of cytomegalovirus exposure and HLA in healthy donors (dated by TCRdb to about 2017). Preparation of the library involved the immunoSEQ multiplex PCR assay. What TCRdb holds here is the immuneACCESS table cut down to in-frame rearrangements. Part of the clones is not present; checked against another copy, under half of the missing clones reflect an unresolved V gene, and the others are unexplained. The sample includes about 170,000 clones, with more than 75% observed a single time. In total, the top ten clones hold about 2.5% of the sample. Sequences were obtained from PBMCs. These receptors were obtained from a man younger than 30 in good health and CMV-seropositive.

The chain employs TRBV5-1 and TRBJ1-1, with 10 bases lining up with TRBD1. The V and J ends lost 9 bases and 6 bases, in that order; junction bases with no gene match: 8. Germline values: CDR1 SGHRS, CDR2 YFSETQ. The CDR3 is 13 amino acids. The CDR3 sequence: CATKVGTGAEAFF. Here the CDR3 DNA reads TGCGCCACCAAAGTCGGGACAGGGGCTGAAGCTTTCTTT.

CDR3 sequence reads: CASSQDREGSPLHF. The CDR3 DNA is TGCGCCAGCAGCCAAGACAGGGAGGGTTCACCCCTCCACTTT. This chain connects TRBV4-3 to TRBJ1-6; D might be TRBD1 (5 bases). Between the trimmed V and J ends, which lost 0 bases and 9 bases, there was a span of 9 bases. Germline V gives CDR1 LGHNA, CDR2 YSLEER. The CDR3 totals 14 residues.

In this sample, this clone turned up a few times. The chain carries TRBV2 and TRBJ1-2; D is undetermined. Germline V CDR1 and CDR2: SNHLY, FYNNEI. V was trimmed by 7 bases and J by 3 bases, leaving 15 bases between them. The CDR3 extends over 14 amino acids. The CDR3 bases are TGTGCCAGCACCCTTGGAGGAGCCTACTATGGCTACACCTTC. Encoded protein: CASTLGGAYYGYTF.

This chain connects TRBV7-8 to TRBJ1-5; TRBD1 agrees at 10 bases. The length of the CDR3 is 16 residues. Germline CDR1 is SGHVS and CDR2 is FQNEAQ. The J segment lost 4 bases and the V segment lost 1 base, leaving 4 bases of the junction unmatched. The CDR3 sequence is CASSLGRTGGNQPQHF. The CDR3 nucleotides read TGTGCCAGCAGCTTAGGGCGGACAGGGGGGAATCAGCCCCAGCATTTT.

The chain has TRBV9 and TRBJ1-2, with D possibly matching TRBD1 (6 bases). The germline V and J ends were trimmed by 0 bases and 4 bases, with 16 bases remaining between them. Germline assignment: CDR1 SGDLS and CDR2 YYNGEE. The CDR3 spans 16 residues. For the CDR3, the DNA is TGTGCCAGCAGCGTAGCTCCTAGGACAGAGTTCTATGGCTACACCTTC. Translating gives CASSVAPRTEFYGYTF.

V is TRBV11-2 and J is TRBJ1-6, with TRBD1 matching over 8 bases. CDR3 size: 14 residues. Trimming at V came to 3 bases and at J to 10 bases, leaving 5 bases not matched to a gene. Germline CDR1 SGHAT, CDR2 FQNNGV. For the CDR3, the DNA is TGTGCCAGCAGCTTTGGACAGGGTGCCTCACCCCTCCACTTT. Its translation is CASSFGQGASPLHF.

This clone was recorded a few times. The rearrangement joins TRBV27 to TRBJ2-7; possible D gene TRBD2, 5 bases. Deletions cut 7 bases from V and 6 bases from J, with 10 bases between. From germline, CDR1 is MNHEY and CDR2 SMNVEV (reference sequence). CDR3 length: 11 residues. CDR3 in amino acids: CASTGGSEQYF. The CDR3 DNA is TGTGCCAGCACGGGCGGGTCCGAGCAGTACTTC.

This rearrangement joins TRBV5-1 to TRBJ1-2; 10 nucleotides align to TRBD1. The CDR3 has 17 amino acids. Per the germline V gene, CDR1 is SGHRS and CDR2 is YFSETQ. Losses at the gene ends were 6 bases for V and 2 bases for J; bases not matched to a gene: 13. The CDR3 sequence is CASTRGPGQGTNYGYTF. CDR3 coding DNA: TGCGCCAGCACCCGGGGACCGGGACAGGGGACGAACTATGGCTACACCTTC. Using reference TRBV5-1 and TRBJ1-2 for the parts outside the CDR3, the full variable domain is KAGVTQTPRYLIKTRGQQVTLSCSPISGHRSVSWYQQTPGQGLQFLFEYFSETQRNKGNFPGRFSGRQFSNSRSEMNVSTLELGDSALYLCASTRGPGQGTNYGYTFGSGTRLTVV.

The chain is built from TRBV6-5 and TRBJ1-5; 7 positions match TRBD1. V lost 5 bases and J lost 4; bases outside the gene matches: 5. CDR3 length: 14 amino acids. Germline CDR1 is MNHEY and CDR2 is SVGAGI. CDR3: CASSRQGENQPQHF. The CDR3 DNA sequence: TGTGCCAGCAGTCGACAGGGAGAAAATCAGCCCCAGCATTTT.

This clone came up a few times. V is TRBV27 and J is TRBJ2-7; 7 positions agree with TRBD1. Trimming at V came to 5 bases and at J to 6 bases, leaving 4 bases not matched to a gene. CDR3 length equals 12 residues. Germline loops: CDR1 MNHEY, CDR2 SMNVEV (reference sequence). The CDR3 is CASSPQGIEQYF. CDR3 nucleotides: TGTGCCAGCAGTCCACAGGGGATCGAGCAGTACTTC.

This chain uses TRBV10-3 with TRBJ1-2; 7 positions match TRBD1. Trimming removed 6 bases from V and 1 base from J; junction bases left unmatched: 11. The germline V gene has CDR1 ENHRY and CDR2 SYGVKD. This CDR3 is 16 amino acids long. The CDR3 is CAISRDSQNYNYGYTF. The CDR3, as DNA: TGTGCCATCAGCCGGGACAGCCAGAACTATAACTATGGCTACACCTTC.

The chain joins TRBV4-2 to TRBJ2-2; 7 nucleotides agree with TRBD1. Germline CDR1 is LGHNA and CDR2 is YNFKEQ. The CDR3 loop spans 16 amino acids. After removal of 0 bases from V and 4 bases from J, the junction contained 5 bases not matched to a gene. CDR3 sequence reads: CASSQDRAGGTGELFF. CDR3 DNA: TGTGCCAGCAGCCAAGATAGGGCAGGGGGCACCGGGGAGCTGTTTTTT.

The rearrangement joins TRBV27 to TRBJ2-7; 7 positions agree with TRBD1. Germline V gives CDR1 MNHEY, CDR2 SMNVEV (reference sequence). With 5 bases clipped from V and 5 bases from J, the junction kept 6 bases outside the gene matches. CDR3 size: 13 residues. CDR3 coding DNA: TGTGCCAGCAGTGACAGGGAAGGGGACGAGCAGTACTTC. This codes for CASSDREGDEQYF.

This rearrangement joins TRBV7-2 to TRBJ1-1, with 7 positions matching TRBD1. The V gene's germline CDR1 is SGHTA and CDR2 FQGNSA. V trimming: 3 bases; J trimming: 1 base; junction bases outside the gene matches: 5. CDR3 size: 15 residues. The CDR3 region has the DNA TGTGCCAGCAGCTTTTTATGGACAGGGAACACTGAAGCTTTCTTT. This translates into CASSFLWTGNTEAFF.

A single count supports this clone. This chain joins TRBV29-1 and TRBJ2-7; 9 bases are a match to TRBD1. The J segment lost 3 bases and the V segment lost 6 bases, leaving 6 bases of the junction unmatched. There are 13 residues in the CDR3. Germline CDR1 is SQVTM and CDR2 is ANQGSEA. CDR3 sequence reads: CSVPGTGLYEQYF. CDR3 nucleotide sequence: TGCAGCGTACCCGGGACAGGGCTCTACGAGCAGTACTTC.

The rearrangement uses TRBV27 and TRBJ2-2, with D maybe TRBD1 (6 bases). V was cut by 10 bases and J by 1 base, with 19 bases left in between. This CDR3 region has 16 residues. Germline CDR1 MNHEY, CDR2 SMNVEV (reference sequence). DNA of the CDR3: TGTGCCAACCTCAGGAGGCAGGGGAGGAACACCGGGGAGCTGTTTTTT. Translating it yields CANLRRQGRNTGELFF.

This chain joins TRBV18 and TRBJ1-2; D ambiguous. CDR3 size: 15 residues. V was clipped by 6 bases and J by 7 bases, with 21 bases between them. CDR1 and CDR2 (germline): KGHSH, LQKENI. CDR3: CASSRPPGDSLGYTF. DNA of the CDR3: TGTGCCAGCTCCAGACCCCCCGGGGATTCGCTTGGCTACACCTTC.

CDR3: CASSGDRVLSPLHF. The CDR3 nucleotides are TGTGCCAGCAGTGGGGACAGGGTTCTGTCACCCCTCCACTTT. The chain links TRBV2 to TRBJ1-6; 9 nucleotides line up with TRBD1. V was clipped by 4 bases and J by 10 bases; unmatched bases: 5. CDR3 size: 14 residues. Germline CDR1 reads SNHLY; CDR2 reads FYNNEI.